These T cell receptor beta chains were read from a single sample in a study of blood T cell repertoires in COVID-19. Sequencing was performed with immunoSEQ multiplex PCR; in TCRdb, only in-frame clones are kept and a portion is missing. This sample carries about 240,000 clones, roughly nine tenths of them seen once, and the ten largest clones take 5.5% to 6.5%. What was sequenced was peripheral blood. Receptor source: a man between 60 and 75 years old with acute or convalescent COVID-19. CDR3s include the opening cysteine and the closing phenylalanine or tryptophan. The D gene is left open where the match is weak. Clone size is not always given. Where it is, it says once, few, many or a class for expanded clones.

TRBD1	TRBV11-2	-	TRBJ2-2	CASSLGTASTGELFF	TGTGCCAGCAGCCTAGGGACAGCCTCTACCGGGGAGCTGTTTTTT
-	TRBV12-3/TRBV12-4	-	TRBJ1-2	CASSLGAGLRYTF	TGTGCCAGCAGTTTAGGGGCAGGGCTCCGTTACACCTTC
TRBD1	TRBV9	-	TRBJ2-7	CASSFRQGVPPYEQYF	TGTGCCAGCAGCTTCCGCCAGGGGGTACCACCCTACGAGCAGTACTTC
TRBD2	TRBV24-1	-	TRBJ2-1	CATRGGLGSYEQFF	TGTGCCACAAGGGGAGGACTAGGTAGCTATGAGCAATTCTTC
TRBD2	TRBV15	few	TRBJ2-1	CATSRDSSGRHEQFF	TGTGCCACCAGCAGAGATTCTAGCGGGAGGCATGAGCAGTTCTTC
-	TRBV6-5	-	TRBJ2-1	CASRPAPDTYNEQFF	TGTGCCAGCAGACCCGCCCCGGACACCTACAATGAGCAGTTCTTC
TRBD2	TRBV10-3	-	TRBJ2-3	CAIKQRGSGSSTDTQYF	TGTGCCATCAAGCAACGGGGTAGCGGGTCTAGCACAGATACGCAGTATTTT
-	TRBV7-9	-	TRBJ1-1	CASSPPGRNTEAFF	TGTGCCAGCAGCCCTCCGGGGAGGAACACTGAAGCTTTCTTT
-	TRBV15	few	TRBJ1-1	CATSYGALTEAFF	TGTGCCACCAGCTATGGGGCTCTCACTGAAGCTTTCTTT
-	TRBV14	-	TRBJ1-6	CASSQRNLQGSPLHF	TGTGCCAGCAGCCAACGGAACCTTCAGGGTTCACCCCTCCACTTT
TRBD1	TRBV27	-	TRBJ1-5	CASTVDRGDQPQHF	TGTGCCAGCACCGTAGACAGGGGAGATCAGCCCCAGCATTTT
TRBD1	TRBV24-1	-	TRBJ2-2	CATSRQGSFNTGELFF	TGTGCCACCAGTAGACAGGGCTCCTTTAACACCGGGGAGCTGTTTTTT
TRBD2	TRBV5-6	-	TRBJ2-3	CASSFIAGGTDTQYF	TGTGCCAGCAGCTTTATAGCGGGAGGAACAGATACGCAGTATTTT
-	TRBV7-2	-	TRBJ1-1	CASSLVAQQNTEAFF	TGTGCCAGCAGCTTAGTCGCACAGCAGAACACTGAAGCTTTCTTT
TRBD2	TRBV5-1	-	TRBJ2-2	CASSLNQASGRKGELFF	TGCGCCAGCAGCTTGAACCAGGCTAGCGGGAGGAAAGGGGAGCTGTTTTTT
-	TRBV10-3	-	TRBJ2-1	CAIGASSYNEQFF	TGTGCCATCGGGGCGAGCTCCTACAATGAGCAGTTCTTC
-	TRBV19	-	TRBJ1-1	CASSPQGRATEAFF	TGTGCCAGTAGTCCTCAGGGGAGGGCCACTGAAGCTTTCTTT
TRBD1	TRBV28	-	TRBJ1-2	CASSGQGPLIYGYTF	TGTGCCAGCAGTGGACAGGGGCCCCTGATCTATGGCTACACCTTC
TRBD1	TRBV5-1	-	TRBJ1-2	CASSPPTGGYGYTF	TGCGCCAGCAGCCCACCGACAGGGGGCTATGGCTACACCTTC
TRBD1	TRBV7-2	-	TRBJ1-1	CASSLRTGNTEAFF	TGTGCCAGCAGCTTGAGGACAGGGAACACTGAAGCTTTCTTT
TRBD1	TRBV24-1	-	TRBJ1-5	CATSDRRQGGYQPQHF	TGTGCCACCAGTGATCGACGGCAGGGGGGATATCAGCCCCAGCATTTT
TRBD1	TRBV6-6	-	TRBJ1-6	CASSRTGGSNPDSPLHF	TGTGCCAGCAGTCGGACAGGGGGCAGTAATCCCGATTCACCCCTCCACTTT
TRBD2	TRBV3-1/TRBV3-2	-	TRBJ2-5	CASSLAGAGETQYF	TGTGCCAGCAGCCTAGCGGGAGCGGGTGAGACCCAGTACTTC
-	TRBV28	few	TRBJ1-2	CASSFGGNYGYTF	TGTGCCAGCAGTTTCGGAGGGAACTATGGCTACACCTTC
-	TRBV6-2/TRBV6-3	once	TRBJ2-7	CASSYYGGKTYEQYF	TGTGCCAGCAGTTACTATGGCGGGAAGACCTACGAGCAGTACTTC
TRBD1	TRBV7-9	-	TRBJ2-5	CASSTSGTGGTETQYF	TGTGCCAGCAGCACAAGCGGGACAGGGGGCACAGAGACCCAGTACTTC
TRBD1	TRBV10-3	-	TRBJ2-2	CAISWTGVGSGELFF	TGTGCCATCAGCTGGACAGGGGTTGGTTCCGGGGAGCTGTTTTTT
-	TRBV30	-	TRBJ1-1	CACPGVPMNTEAFF	TGTGCCTGTCCAGGGGTACCTATGAACACTGAAGCTTTCTTT
-	TRBV10-3	-	TRBJ1-3	CAISESAGGGNTIYF	TGTGCCATCAGTGAGTCGGCGGGGGGCGGAAACACCATATATTTT
-	TRBV5-4	few	TRBJ1-6	CASSLVVDTDNSPLHF	TGTGCCAGCAGCTTGGTCGTGGACACTGATAATTCACCCCTCCACTTT
TRBD2	TRBV24-1	-	TRBJ2-1	CATSSPGTSGSNGEQFF	TGTGCCACCAGCTCCCCCGGGACTAGCGGGAGTAATGGTGAGCAGTTCTTC
-	TRBV14	-	TRBJ1-4	CASSQERSVNEKLFF	TGTGCCAGCAGCCAAGAGCGGTCAGTCAATGAAAAACTGTTTTTT
TRBD1	TRBV9	-	TRBJ2-1	CASSVDRGRNEQFF	TGTGCCAGCAGCGTAGACAGGGGGCGGAATGAGCAGTTCTTC
-	TRBV6-6	-	TRBJ2-3	CASSYSASVTDTQYF	TGTGCCAGCAGTTACTCAGCTAGTGTGACAGATACGCAGTATTTT
TRBD1	TRBV15	-	TRBJ2-7	CATSRWTGGGYEQYF	TGTGCCACCAGCAGATGGACAGGGGGCGGCTACGAGCAGTACTTC
-	TRBV14	-	TRBJ2-7	CASSQGAGREQYF	TGTGCCAGCAGCCAAGGTGCGGGTCGCGAGCAGTACTTC
-	TRBV12-3/TRBV12-4	-	TRBJ2-7	CASSTAYEQYF	TGTGCCAGCAGTACAGCTTACGAGCAGTACTTC
-	TRBV6-4	once	TRBJ2-1	CASSDYGDRNEQFF	TGTGCCAGCAGTGACTACGGAGATAGGAATGAGCAGTTCTTC
TRBD1	TRBV5-4	-	TRBJ1-1	CASSTTGVDTEAFF	TGTGCCAGCAGCACGACAGGGGTGGACACTGAAGCTTTCTTT
TRBD2	TRBV7-8	-	TRBJ2-1	CASSLVSLAGNEQFF	TGTGCCAGCAGCTTAGTGTCGCTAGCGGGCAATGAGCAGTTCTTC
-	TRBV30	-	TRBJ1-1	CAWDKRGRATEAFF	TGTGCCTGGGATAAAAGAGGTCGCGCCACTGAAGCTTTCTTT
-	TRBV12-5	-	TRBJ1-1	CASGSAVQNTEAFF	TGTGCTAGTGGGTCAGCGGTCCAGAACACTGAAGCTTTCTTT
TRBD1	TRBV28	-	TRBJ2-5	CASMRSAGGTKETQYF	TGTGCCAGCATGAGGAGTGCAGGGGGCACGAAGGAGACCCAGTACTTC
TRBD2	TRBV30	-	TRBJ2-5	CAWTPPGLGGQETQYF	TGTGCCTGGACCCCTCCGGGACTAGGGGGCCAAGAGACCCAGTACTTC
-	TRBV5-5	-	TRBJ1-4	CASSFGAGDEKLFF	TGTGCCAGCAGCTTTGGGGCAGGGGATGAAAAACTGTTTTTT
TRBD2	TRBV19	-	TRBJ2-1	CASSTPLAGDIYEQFF	TGTGCCAGTAGTACCCCACTAGCGGGAGATATCTATGAGCAGTTCTTC
-	TRBV7-3	-	TRBJ2-5	CASSTGLKETQYF	TGTGCCAGCAGCACGGGACTCAAAGAGACCCAGTACTTC
TRBD1	TRBV10-3	-	TRBJ2-1	CAISGGLQGVTNEQFF	TGTGCCATCAGTGGAGGTTTACAGGGGGTGACCAATGAGCAGTTCTTC
-	TRBV2	-	TRBJ2-7	CASSELAGPHEQYF	TGTGCCAGCAGTGAACTTGCAGGGCCACACGAGCAGTACTTC
TRBD1	TRBV6-4	once	TRBJ1-2	CASRGTGGAVDGYTF	TGTGCCAGCAGGGGGACAGGGGGCGCGGTTGATGGCTACACCTTC
-	TRBV11-3	-	TRBJ2-4	CASSSPDDREYF	TGTGCCAGCAGCTCCCCCGATGACAGAGAGTACTTC
-	TRBV2	-	TRBJ2-7	CASSDLRQGASGDPYEQYF	TGTGCCAGCAGTGACCTTCGACAGGGGGCTAGCGGGGACCCCTACGAGCAGTACTTC
-	TRBV30	-	TRBJ1-1	CAWSEGHFRTRAGPRNTEAFF	TGTGCCTGGAGTGAGGGACACTTCAGGACCAGGGCGGGCCCACGGAACACTGAAGCTTTCTTT
-	TRBV7-9	-	TRBJ2-2	CASSATQGLYTGELFF	TGTGCCAGCAGCGCAACCCAGGGACTCTACACCGGGGAGCTGTTTTTT
-	TRBV5-8	-	TRBJ1-5	CASSPPLGGWKVSNQPQHF	TGTGCCAGCAGCCCCCCCCTGGGAGGCTGGAAGGTGAGCAATCAGCCCCAGCATTTT
-	TRBV6-5	-	TRBJ1-6	CASSYSLDSSNSPLHF	TGTGCCAGCAGTTACTCCCTGGACAGTAGTAATTCACCCCTCCACTTT
TRBD2	TRBV9	-	TRBJ2-3	CASSSPGTSGRTDTQYF	TGTGCCAGCAGCTCCCCCGGGACTAGCGGGAGGACAGATACGCAGTATTTT